Presented here are 17 T cell receptor beta chains from one specimen sequenced in a study of T cell responses to AZD1222 COVID-19 vaccine (dated by TCRdb to 2020 to 2022). The method was the immunoSEQ multiplex PCR assay. TCRdb retrieved this table from immuneACCESS and kept in-frame rearrangements only. Not all clones are present; in checked studies, unresolved V genes account for under half, and no reason is known for the remainder. This sample comprises 120,000 or so clones, approximately 80% of them detected only once. Of the sample, roughly a quarter is held by the ten largest clones. The meaning of the sample's time point label: about 28 days (+/-7) after the second vaccine dose. The material sequenced was peripheral blood, taken 28 days after the second AZD1222 dose. The origin of the receptors is an adult who received the AZD1222 COVID-19 vaccine.

This sequence joins TRBV6-5 and TRBJ2-7, with D perhaps given as TRBD1 or TRBD2 (5 bases each). Per the germline V gene, CDR1 is MNHEY and CDR2 is SVGAGI. This CDR3 spans 11 amino acids. Trimming stripped 2 bases from V and 6 bases from J, with 5 bases between. CDR3 in DNA: TGTGCCAGCAGTTACGGGGGCGAGCAGTACTTC. Protein: CASSYGGEQYF.

This chain's CDR3 is CASSPFRGPNYGYTF. The CDR3 bases are TGTGCCAGTAGTCCCTTCAGGGGGCCCAACTATGGCTACACCTTC. The chain recombines TRBV19 with TRBJ1-2; the match to TRBD1 covers 8 bases. The CDR3 is 15 amino acids. From germline, CDR1 is LNHDA and CDR2 SQIVND (reference sequence). The ends lost 5 bases at V and 2 bases at J; junction bases unmatched: 7.

The V call is TRBV7-8, the J call TRBJ2-3, with a weak D call TRBD2 (6 bases). Trimming shortened V by 4 bases and J by 2 bases, and 13 bases separated the two germline ends. This CDR3 contains 15 residues. Germline V gene sequence: CDR1 SGHVS, CDR2 FQNEAQ. As DNA, the CDR3 is TGTGCCAGCAGCTGGGGACTGGGCGTCACAGATACGCAGTATTTT. Its translation: CASSWGLGVTDTQYF.

The rearrangement joins TRBV14 to TRBJ2-7, with D perhaps TRBD2 (5 bases). This CDR3 is 14 amino acids long. Trimming left V 0 bases short and J 4 bases short, with 10 bases between. The germline V gene encodes CDR1 SGHDN and CDR2 FVKESK. The CDR3 loop is CASSQENRLYEQYF. The CDR3 region has the DNA TGTGCCAGCAGCCAAGAAAACAGACTATACGAGCAGTACTTC.

This clone was found a few times. CDR3 protein: CASSQDPGASSEAFF. CDR3 nucleotide sequence: TGCGCCAGCAGCCAAGATCCAGGGGCCTCGAGTGAAGCTTTCTTT. The rearrangement uses TRBV4-1 and TRBJ1-1, with a tentative D call TRBD1 (6 bases). The CDR3 totals 15 residues. With 0 bases removed from V and 7 bases from J, the gap between germline ends came to 15 bases. Germline-derived CDR1 and CDR2 are MGHRA and YSYEKL.

The rearrangement links TRBV2 to TRBJ2-5; 8 positions agree with TRBD1. Germline-derived CDR1 and CDR2 are SNHLY and FYNNEI. This CDR3 is 14 amino acids long. J gave up 4 bases and V 5 bases, and 6 bases lay outside the gene matches. CDR3 in DNA: TGTGCCAGCAGTACAACGACAGGGGTAGAGACCCAGTACTTC. Amino acid sequence: CASSTTTGVETQYF.

The chain links TRBV9 to TRBJ2-1, with D possibly matching TRBD2 (6 bases). V was trimmed by 1 base and J by 5 bases, leaving 10 bases between them. Germline CDR1 is SGDLS and CDR2 is YYNGEE. The CDR3 is made up of 14 amino acids. The DNA for the CDR3 is TGTGCCAGCAGCGTAAACGGGGGTGACAATGAGCAGTTCTTC. This codes for CASSVNGGDNEQFF.

The chain is built from TRBV6-5 and TRBJ2-1; perhaps TRBD1 as D (5 bases). Germline V CDR1 and CDR2: MNHEY, SVGAGI. This CDR3 is 11 amino acids long. V shed 7 bases and J shed 9 bases, with 10 bases lying between them. CDR3 sequence (DNA): TGTGCCAGCACCGGAAGGGGTGAGCAGTTCTTC. Its protein product is CASTGRGEQFF.

The rearrangement links TRBV5-5 to TRBJ2-7; D perhaps matches TRBD2 (6 bases). The CDR3 is made up of 15 amino acids. CDR1 is SGHKS and CDR2 is YYEKEE in the germline V gene (reference sequence). V was shortened by 0 bases and J by 1 base, with 11 bases between the two germline ends. The CDR3 reads CASSLAIAESYEQYF. In DNA, the CDR3 is TGTGCCAGCAGCTTGGCGATAGCGGAGTCCTACGAGCAGTACTTC.

This clone was seen once. This sequence joins TRBV2 and TRBJ1-3, with D maybe TRBD1 (5 bases). Germline V gene lookup returns CDR1 SNHLY and CDR2 FYNNEI. The CDR3 is made up of 17 amino acids. V was pared by 3 bases and J by 0 bases, with 15 bases between. The CDR3 DNA is TGTGCCAGCAGTGAGATGGGGGGAAGCCTCTCTGGAAACACCATATATTTT. It specifies CASSEMGGSLSGNTIYF.

The V call is TRBV10-1, the J call TRBJ2-5; 13 nucleotides match TRBD2. CDR1 WNHNN and CDR2 SYGVQD come from the germline V gene (reference sequence). The V gene end was trimmed by 5 bases and the J gene end by 5 bases; junction bases not matched to a gene: 8. The CDR3 has 16 amino acids. CDR3 in amino acids: CASSPLLAGGPETQYF. DNA for the CDR3: TGCGCCAGCAGTCCACTACTAGCGGGGGGGCCCGAGACCCAGTACTTC.

The rearrangement links TRBV28 to TRBJ1-5, with D maybe TRBD1 (5 bases). The V and J ends lost 4 bases and 5 bases respectively, with 15 bases between them. Germline CDR1 MDHEN, CDR2 SYDVKM. The CDR3 length is 15 residues. The CDR3 DNA reads as TGTGCCAGCAGTTCAGGCAGGGAAGTGGATCAGCCCCAGCATTTT. It codes for CASSSGREVDQPQHF.

This clone was counted ten times or more. This rearrangement joins TRBV5-6 to TRBJ2-7; 8 bases fit TRBD1. The ends lost 5 bases at V and 3 bases at J; junction bases unmatched: 10. The CDR3 is 15 residues long. The germline CDR1 and CDR2 sequences are SGHDT and YYEEEE. The CDR3 reads CASSFFSGGYYEQYF. The CDR3 DNA follows: TGTGCCAGCAGTTTTTTTTCAGGGGGCTACTACGAGCAGTACTTC.

The V and J genes are TRBV3-1 (or the pseudogene TRBV3-2) and TRBJ1-6; D not resolved. The CDR3 extends over 9 amino acids. The germline gives CDR1 LGHDT, CDR2 YNNKEL (reference sequence). V shed 4 bases and J shed 14 bases, with 3 bases lying between them. This CDR3 is CASSRTLHF. The CDR3 coding sequence is TGTGCCAGCAGCCGTACCCTCCACTTT.

V gene TRBV29-1 combines with J gene TRBJ2-1, with 10 bases lining up with TRBD2. The CDR3 covers 15 residues. Germline trimming cut 7 bases from V and 4 bases from J; bases unmatched to any gene: 10. Per the germline V gene, CDR1 is SQVTM and CDR2 is ANQGSEA. The CDR3 nucleotides read TGCAGCGCCTCCCTACTAGCGGGGCCTTACAATGAGCAGTTCTTC. Amino acid sequence: CSASLLAGPYNEQFF.

The CDR3 DNA sequence: TGTGCCAGCAGTTACTACGGGCTGAATGAGCAGTTCTTC. Translating it yields CASSYYGLNEQFF. This chain uses TRBV6-6 with TRBJ2-1, with no clear D. Per germline, CDR1 MNHNY and CDR2 SVGAGI (reference sequence). V gave up 1 base and J gave up 7 bases, with 8 bases separating them. This CDR3 spans 13 amino acids.

This clone occurred a few times. V gene TRBV4-1 combines with J gene TRBJ1-6; a possible D gene is TRBD1 (6 bases). There are 15 residues in the CDR3. Germline V gene data show CDR1 as MGHRA and CDR2 as YSYEKL. Trimming removed 2 bases at V and 3 bases at J, with 8 bases between. The CDR3 reads CASSQPDSYNSPLHF. CDR3 sequence (DNA): TGCGCCAGCAGCCAACCGGACAGCTATAATTCACCCCTCCACTTT.